This T cell receptor beta chain was sequenced in a study of tumor-infiltrating lymphocytes in primary liver carcinoma. Study background: T1-T3 N0M0 was the stage of the tumors, which were 4.2 to 10 cm across.

Germline DNA was also extracted, with blood RNA taken from unsorted whole blood. Researchers generated TCR beta cDNA from approximately 520 ng of total RNA, relying on a constant-region primer. TCR beta libraries came from three nested multiplex PCR rounds using slightly modified ARM-PCR. The two initial PCR rounds, about 9 cycles each, used TRBV1-TRBV30 forward and C-beta reverse primers. TCRdb reprocessed the multiplex PCR reads via MiXCR and lists one record per CDR3 protein. There are approximately 300,000 distinct CDR3 sequences in the sample; 60% to 80% occur only once, and roughly 9% lies in the top ten. Notes on this clonotype: The conserved closing phenylalanine or tryptophan is absent in this CDR3, likely reflecting a read error.

Germline loops: CDR1 GTSNPN, CDR2 SVGIG (reference sequence). Trimming left V 5 bases short and J 0 bases short, with 11 bases between. The length of the CDR3 is 14 residues. The specimen sequenced was peripheral blood. This sequence joins TRBV30 and TRBJ2-1; D not resolved. This clonotype was sampled from a man aged 40-49 years with primary liver carcinoma and hepatitis B virus infection. The CDR3 DNA sequence: TGTGCCTGGTCCCCCGTCAGCTCCTACAATGAGCAGTTCCTC. Amino acid sequence: CAWSPVSSYNEQFL.